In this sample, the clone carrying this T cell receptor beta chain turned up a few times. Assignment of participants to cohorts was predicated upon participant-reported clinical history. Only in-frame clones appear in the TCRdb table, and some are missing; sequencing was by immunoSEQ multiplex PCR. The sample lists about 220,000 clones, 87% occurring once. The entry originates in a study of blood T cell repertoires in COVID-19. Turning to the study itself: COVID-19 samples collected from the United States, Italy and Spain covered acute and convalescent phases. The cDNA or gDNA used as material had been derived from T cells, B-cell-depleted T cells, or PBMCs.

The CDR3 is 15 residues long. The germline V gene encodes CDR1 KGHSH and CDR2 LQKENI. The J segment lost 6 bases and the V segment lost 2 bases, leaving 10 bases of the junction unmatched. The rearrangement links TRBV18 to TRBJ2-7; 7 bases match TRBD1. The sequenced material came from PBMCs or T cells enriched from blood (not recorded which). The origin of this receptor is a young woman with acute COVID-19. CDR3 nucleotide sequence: TGTGCCAGCTCACCAGCAGGGACAGTCGACGTCGAGCAGTACTTC. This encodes CASSPAGTVDVEQYF.